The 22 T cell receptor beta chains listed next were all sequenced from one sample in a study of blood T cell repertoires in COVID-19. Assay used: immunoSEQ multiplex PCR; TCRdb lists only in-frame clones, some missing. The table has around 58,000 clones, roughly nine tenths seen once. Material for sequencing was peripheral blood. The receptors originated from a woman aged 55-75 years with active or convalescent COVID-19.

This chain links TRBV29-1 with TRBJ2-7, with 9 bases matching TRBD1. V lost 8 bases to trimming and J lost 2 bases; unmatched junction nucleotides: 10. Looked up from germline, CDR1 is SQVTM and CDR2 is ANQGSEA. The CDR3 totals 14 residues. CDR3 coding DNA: TGCAGCTCGACGACCGGGACAGGGACCTACGAGCAGTACTTC. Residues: CSSTTGTGTYEQYF.

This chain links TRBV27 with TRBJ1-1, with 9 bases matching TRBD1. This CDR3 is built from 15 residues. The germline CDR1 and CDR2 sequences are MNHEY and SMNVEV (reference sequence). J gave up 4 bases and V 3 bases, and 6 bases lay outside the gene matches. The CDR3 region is CASSLLQGASTEAFF. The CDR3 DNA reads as TGTGCCAGCAGTTTGCTACAGGGGGCCAGCACTGAAGCTTTCTTT.

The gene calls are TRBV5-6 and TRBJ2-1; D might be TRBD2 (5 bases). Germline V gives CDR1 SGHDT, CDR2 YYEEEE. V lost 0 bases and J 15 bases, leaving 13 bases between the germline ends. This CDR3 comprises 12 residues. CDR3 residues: CASSLDLLVPFF. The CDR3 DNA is TGTGCCAGCAGCTTGGATTTACTAGTTCCGTTCTTC.

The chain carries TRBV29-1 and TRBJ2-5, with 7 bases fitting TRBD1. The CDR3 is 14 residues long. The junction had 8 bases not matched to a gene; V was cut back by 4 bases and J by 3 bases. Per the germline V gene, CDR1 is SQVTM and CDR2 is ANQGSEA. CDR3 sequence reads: CSVAPGQTKETQYF. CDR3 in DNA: TGCAGCGTTGCCCCGGGACAGACGAAAGAGACCCAGTACTTC.

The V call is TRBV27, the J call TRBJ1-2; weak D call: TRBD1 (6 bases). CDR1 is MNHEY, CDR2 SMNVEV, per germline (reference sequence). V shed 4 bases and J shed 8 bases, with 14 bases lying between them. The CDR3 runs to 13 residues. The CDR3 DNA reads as TGTGCCAGCAGTTACGCCGGAGGACAGGGCTACACCTTC. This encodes CASSYAGGQGYTF.

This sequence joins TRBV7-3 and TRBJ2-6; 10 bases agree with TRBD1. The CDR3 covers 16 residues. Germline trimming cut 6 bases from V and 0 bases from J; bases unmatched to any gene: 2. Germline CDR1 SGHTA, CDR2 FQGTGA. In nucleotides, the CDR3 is TGTGCCAGCAGGGGACAGGGGAGCTCTGGGGCCAACGTCCTGACTTTC. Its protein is CASRGQGSSGANVLTF.

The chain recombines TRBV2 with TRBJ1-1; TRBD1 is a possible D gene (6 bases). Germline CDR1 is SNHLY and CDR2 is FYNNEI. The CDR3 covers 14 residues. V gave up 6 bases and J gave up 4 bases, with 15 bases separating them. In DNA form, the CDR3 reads TGTGCCAGCAGCGCCACAGGGTCGGTCACTGAAGCTTTCTTT. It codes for CASSATGSVTEAFF.

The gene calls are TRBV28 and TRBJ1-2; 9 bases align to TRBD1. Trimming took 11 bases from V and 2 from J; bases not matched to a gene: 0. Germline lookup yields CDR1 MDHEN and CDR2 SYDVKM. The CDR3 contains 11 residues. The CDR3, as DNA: TGTGCCGGACAGGGGAACTATGGCTACACCTTC. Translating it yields CAGQGNYGYTF.

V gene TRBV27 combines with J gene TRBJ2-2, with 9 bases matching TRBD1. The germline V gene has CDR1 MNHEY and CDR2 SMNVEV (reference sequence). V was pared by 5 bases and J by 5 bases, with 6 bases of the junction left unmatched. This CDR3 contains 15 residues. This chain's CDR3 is CASSGTGTGTGELFF. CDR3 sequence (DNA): TGTGCCAGCAGTGGAACCGGGACAGGGACCGGGGAGCTGTTTTTT.

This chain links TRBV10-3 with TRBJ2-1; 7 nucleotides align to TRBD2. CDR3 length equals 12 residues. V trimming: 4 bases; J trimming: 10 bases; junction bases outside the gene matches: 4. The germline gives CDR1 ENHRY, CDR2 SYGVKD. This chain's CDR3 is CAISGEGVEQFF. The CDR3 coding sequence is TGTGCCATCAGTGGGGAGGGAGTGGAGCAGTTCTTC.

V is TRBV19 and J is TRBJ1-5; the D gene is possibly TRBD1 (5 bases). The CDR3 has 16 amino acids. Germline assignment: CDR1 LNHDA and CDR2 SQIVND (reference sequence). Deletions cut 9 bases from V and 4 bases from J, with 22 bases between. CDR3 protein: CASIVSRTYRNQPQHF. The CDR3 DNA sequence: TGTGCCAGCATCGTAAGTCGGACATACCGAAATCAGCCCCAGCATTTT.

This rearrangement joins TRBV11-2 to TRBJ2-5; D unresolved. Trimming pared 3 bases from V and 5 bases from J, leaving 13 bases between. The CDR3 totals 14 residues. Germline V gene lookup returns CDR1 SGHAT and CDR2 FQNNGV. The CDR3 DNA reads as TGTGCCAGCAGCTTCCGGAGACCCCAGGAGACCCAGTACTTC. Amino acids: CASSFRRPQETQYF.

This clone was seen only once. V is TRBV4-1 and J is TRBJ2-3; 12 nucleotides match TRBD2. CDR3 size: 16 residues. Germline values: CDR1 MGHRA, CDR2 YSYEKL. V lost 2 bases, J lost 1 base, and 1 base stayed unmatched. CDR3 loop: CASSQLAGGRTDTQYF. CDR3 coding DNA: TGCGCCAGCAGCCAACTAGCGGGAGGGCGCACAGATACGCAGTATTTT.

The CDR3 sequence is CASSRRQGDQPQHF. CDR3 DNA: TGTGCCAGTAGTAGGCGGCAGGGCGATCAGCCCCAGCATTTT. V and J are TRBV19 and TRBJ1-5; D might be TRBD1 (5 bases). This CDR3 has 14 amino acids. The V end lost 4 bases, the J end lost 5 bases, and 12 bases lay between the germline ends. Per the germline V gene, CDR1 is LNHDA and CDR2 is SQIVND (reference sequence).

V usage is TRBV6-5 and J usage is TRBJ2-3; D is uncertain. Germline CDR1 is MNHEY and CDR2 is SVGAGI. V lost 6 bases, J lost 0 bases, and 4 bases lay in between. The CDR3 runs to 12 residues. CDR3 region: CASRSSTDTQYF. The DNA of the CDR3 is TGTGCCAGCAGATCTAGCACAGATACGCAGTATTTT.

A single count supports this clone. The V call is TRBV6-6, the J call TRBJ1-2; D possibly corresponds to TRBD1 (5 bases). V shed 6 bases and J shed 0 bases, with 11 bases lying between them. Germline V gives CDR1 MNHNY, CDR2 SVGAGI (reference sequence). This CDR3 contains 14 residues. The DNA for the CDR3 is TGTGCCAGCAGCAGGGCTGCCCCTAACTATGGCTACACCTTC. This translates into CASSRAAPNYGYTF.

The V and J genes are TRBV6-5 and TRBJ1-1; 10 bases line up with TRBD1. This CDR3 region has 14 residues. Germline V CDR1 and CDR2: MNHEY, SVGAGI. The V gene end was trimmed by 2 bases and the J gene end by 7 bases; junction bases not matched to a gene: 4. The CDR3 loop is CASSYIGTGDEAFF. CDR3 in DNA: TGTGCCAGCAGTTACATCGGGACAGGGGATGAAGCTTTCTTT.

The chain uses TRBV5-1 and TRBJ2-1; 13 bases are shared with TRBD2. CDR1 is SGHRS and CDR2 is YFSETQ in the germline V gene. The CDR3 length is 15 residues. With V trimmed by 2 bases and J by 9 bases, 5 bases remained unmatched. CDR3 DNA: TGCGCCAGCAGCTTAGGGACTAGCGGGACAAGTGAGCAGTTCTTC. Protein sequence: CASSLGTSGTSEQFF. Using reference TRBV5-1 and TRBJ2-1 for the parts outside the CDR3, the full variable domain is KAGVTQTPRYLIKTRGQQVTLSCSPISGHRSVSWYQQTPGQGLQFLFEYFSETQRNKGNFPGRFSGRQFSNSRSEMNVSTLELGDSALYLCASSLGTSGTSEQFFGPGTRLTVL.

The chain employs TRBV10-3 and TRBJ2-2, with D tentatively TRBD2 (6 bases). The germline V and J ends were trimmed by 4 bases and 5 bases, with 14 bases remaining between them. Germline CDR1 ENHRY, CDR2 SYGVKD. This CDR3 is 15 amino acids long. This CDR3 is CAISALATGTGELFF. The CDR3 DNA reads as TGTGCCATCAGTGCCCTAGCGACGGGGACCGGGGAGCTGTTTTTT.

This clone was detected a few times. The chain's CDR3 is CASPAVGGGQDEQYF. CDR3 nucleotides: TGTGCCAGCCCTGCCGTAGGGGGGGGTCAGGACGAGCAGTACTTC. The gene calls are TRBV6-5 and TRBJ2-7; a possible D gene is TRBD2 (7 bases). V was cut by 8 bases and J by 5 bases, with 22 bases left in between. CDR1 and CDR2 from the germline V gene are MNHEY and SVGAGI. The CDR3 has 15 residues.

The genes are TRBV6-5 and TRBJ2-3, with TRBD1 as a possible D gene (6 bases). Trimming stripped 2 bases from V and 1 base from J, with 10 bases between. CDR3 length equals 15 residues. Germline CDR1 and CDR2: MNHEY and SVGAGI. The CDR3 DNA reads TGTGCCAGCAGTTACCTAGGGGGAGGCACAGATACGCAGTATTTT. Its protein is CASSYLGGGTDTQYF.

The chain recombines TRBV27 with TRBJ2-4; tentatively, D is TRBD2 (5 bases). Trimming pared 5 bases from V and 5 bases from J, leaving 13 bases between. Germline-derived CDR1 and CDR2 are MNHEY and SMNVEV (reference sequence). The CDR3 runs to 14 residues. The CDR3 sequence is CASSRTAGENIQYF. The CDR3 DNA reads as TGTGCCAGCAGTAGGACCGCCGGGGAAAACATTCAGTACTTC.